Below, 12 T cell receptor beta chains from the same sample are listed, as sequenced in a study of T-cell reconstitution after alpha-beta-depleted transplantation in children. It was with unique molecular identifiers that the TCRbeta library was prepared. TCRdb re-analysed the PCR reads in MiXCR, keeping a single row per CDR3 protein. The profile shows some 550,000 distinct CDR3 sequences, 15% to 20% of them singletons. The starting material was PBMCs from the stem cell graft donor, obtained from the stem cell graft. The receptors originated from a human donor who donated a stem cell graft to a child with acute lymphoblastic leukemia.

This clonotype turned up a few times. The rearrangement links TRBV5-1 to TRBJ2-1, with D uncertain. Trimming shortened V by 7 bases and J by 9 bases, and 5 bases separated the two germline ends. Germline V lookup: CDR1 SGHRS, CDR2 YFSETQ. CDR3 length: 9 amino acids. This CDR3 is CASYPEQFF. CDR3 coding DNA: TGCGCCAGCTATCCTGAGCAGTTCTTC.

In its sample, this clonotype was seen a few times. The chain uses TRBV5-1 and TRBJ2-1; the D gene is possibly TRBD2 (6 bases). The CDR3 length is 17 residues. V gave up 3 bases and J gave up 5 bases, with 21 bases separating them. The V gene's germline CDR1 is SGHRS and CDR2 YFSETQ. The CDR3 is CASSSHRLGASNNEQFF. The CDR3 DNA sequence: TGCGCCAGCAGCTCCCATCGACTAGGAGCGAGTAACAATGAGCAGTTCTTC.

This chain links TRBV5-5 with TRBJ2-1, with 8 positions matching TRBD2. Germline V CDR1 and CDR2: SGHKS, YYEKEE (reference sequence). V lost 2 bases, J lost 6 bases, and 7 bases stayed unmatched. The CDR3 extends over 15 amino acids. The CDR3 DNA follows: TGTGCCAGCAGCTTCTCCGGGACTAGTGGCAATGAGCAGTTCTTC. It translates to CASSFSGTSGNEQFF. Together with reference TRBV5-5 and TRBJ2-1, the CDR3 gives the full variable domain: DAGVTQSPTHLIKTRGQQVTLRCSPISGHKSVSWYQQVLGQGPQFIFQYYEKEERGRGNFPDRFSARQFPNYSSELNVNALLLGDSALYLCASSFSGTSGNEQFFGPGTRLTVL.

The chain joins TRBV5-1 to TRBJ2-1, with 10 positions matching TRBD2. The CDR3 is 15 amino acids. Germline values: CDR1 SGHRS, CDR2 YFSETQ. V lost 9 bases, J lost 3 bases, and 9 bases stayed unmatched. The CDR3 region has the DNA TGCGCCAAGAGGGTCGGGACTAGCGACTACAATGAGCAGTTCTTC. Translation gives CAKRVGTSDYNEQFF.

This clonotype showed up just a few times. Here the CDR3 reads CASSSRTSGGVSYNEQFF. CDR3 nucleotide sequence: TGCGCCAGCAGCTCGCGAACTAGCGGAGGGGTCTCCTACAATGAGCAGTTCTTC. V usage is TRBV5-1 and J usage is TRBJ2-1; 8 positions agree with TRBD2. The CDR3 totals 18 residues. The germline V gene has CDR1 SGHRS and CDR2 YFSETQ. V was clipped by 3 bases and J by 0 bases; unmatched bases: 11.

This clonotype occurred many times. The genes are TRBV27 and TRBJ2-7; D is ambiguous. Germline CDR1 and CDR2: MNHEY and SMNVEV (reference sequence). The V and J ends lost 2 bases and 2 bases respectively, with 16 bases between them. The CDR3 has 16 amino acids. CDR3 sequence (DNA): TGTGCCAGCAGTTTAGGGGTTTCGTCCATTCCCTACGAGCAGTACTTC. This codes for CASSLGVSSIPYEQYF.

This clonotype was seen more than once but under ten times. This chain links TRBV13 with TRBJ2-7; 9 bases match TRBD2. The germline gives CDR1 PRHDT, CDR2 FYEKMQ (reference sequence). The CDR3 loop spans 15 amino acids. J lost 5 bases, V lost 8 bases, and 13 bases had no gene match. As DNA, the CDR3 is TGTGCCAGCTCCCAAAGGGGGACTAGCTGGAACGAGCAGTACTTC. This gives the protein CASSQRGTSWNEQYF.

In its sample, this clonotype was seen a few times. The J gene is TRBJ2-1, the V gene TRBV5-1; 9 bases agree with TRBD2. Looked up from germline, CDR1 is SGHRS and CDR2 is YFSETQ. The CDR3 length is 15 residues. Losses at the gene ends were 8 bases for V and 1 base for J; bases not matched to a gene: 7. As DNA, the CDR3 is TGCGCCAGTTTAGCGGGAGTCAGTTCCTACAATGAGCAGTTCTTC. Translated: CASLAGVSSYNEQFF.

As DNA, the CDR3 is TGCGCCAGCAGCCAGATACCGGGAGGGGGTTACAATGAGCAGTTCTTC. This codes for CASSQIPGGGYNEQFF. The rearrangement links TRBV4-1 to TRBJ2-1, with 8 bases aligning to TRBD2. V gave up 3 bases and J gave up 4 bases; unmatched junction bases: 8. This CDR3 is built from 16 residues. Germline CDR1 reads MGHRA; CDR2 reads YSYEKL.

The chain employs TRBV18 and TRBJ2-7; perhaps TRBD1 as D (5 bases). The CDR3 totals 14 residues. The V gene's germline CDR1 is KGHSH and CDR2 LQKENI. The V and J ends lost 5 bases and 3 bases respectively, with 14 bases between them. This CDR3 reads CASSYLTESYEQYF. The CDR3 region has the DNA TGTGCCAGCTCATACTTGACAGAAAGCTACGAGCAGTACTTC.

This rearrangement joins TRBV3-1 to TRBJ2-3, with D unclear. The CDR3 extends over 13 amino acids. Trimming took off 4 bases at V and 6 bases at J, with 11 bases between the two ends. Germline V gene lookup returns CDR1 LGHDT and CDR2 YNNKEL (reference sequence). CDR3 DNA: TGTGCCAGCAGCCCCGCTCCCGAGGATACGCAGTATTTT. It specifies CASSPAPEDTQYF.

The V and J genes are TRBV5-4 and TRBJ2-5; D may be TRBD2 (7 bases). CDR3 length: 16 amino acids. V lost 4 bases to trimming and J lost 2 bases, with 18 bases between them. Germline CDR1 is SGHNT and CDR2 is YYREEE (reference sequence). The CDR3 region has the DNA TGTGCCAGCAGCCGGGCGGGGGCAGGGGCTCAAGAGACCCAGTACTTC. This gives the protein CASSRAGAGAQETQYF.